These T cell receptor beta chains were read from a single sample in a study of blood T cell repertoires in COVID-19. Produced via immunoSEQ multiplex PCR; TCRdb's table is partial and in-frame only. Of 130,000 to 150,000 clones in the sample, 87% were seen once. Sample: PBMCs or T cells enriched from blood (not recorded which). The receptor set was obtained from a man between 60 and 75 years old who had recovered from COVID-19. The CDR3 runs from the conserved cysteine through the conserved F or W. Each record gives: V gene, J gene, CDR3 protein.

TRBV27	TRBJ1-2	CASRPTRGEGRKPGYTF
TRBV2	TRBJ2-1	CASPLGGNRSSYNEQFF
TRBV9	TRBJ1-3	CASSPRTESSGNTIYF
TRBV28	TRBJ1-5	CASRSDRGVQPQHF
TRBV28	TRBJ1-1	CASTPLGGANTEAFF
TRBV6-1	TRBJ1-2	CASSEATSTRGYGYTF
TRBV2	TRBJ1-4	CASNLWANNEKLFF
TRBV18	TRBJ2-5	CASSPGAEETQYF
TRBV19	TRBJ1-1	CASSRASMNTEAFF
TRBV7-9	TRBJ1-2	CASGDSVGGYTF
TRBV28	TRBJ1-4	CAGARPGGEKLFF
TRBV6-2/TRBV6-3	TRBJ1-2	CASSKTGLRYGYTF
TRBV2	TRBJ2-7	CASSETGGGYEQYF
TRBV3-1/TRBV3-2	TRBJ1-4	CASSQDRLNEKLFF
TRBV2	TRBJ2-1	CASKEQGAVDNEQFF
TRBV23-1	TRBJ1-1	CASTTGTGRGNTEAFF
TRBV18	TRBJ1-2	CASSLRQGYGYTF
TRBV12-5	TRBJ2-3	CASTSGDTQYF